This is a list of T cell receptor beta chains from one sample in a study of cytomegalovirus exposure and HLA in healthy donors. The table came from immunoSEQ multiplex PCR; TCRdb's copy has only in-frame clones and leaves some out. There are about 120,000 clones in the sample; 74% occur only once, and roughly 10% lies in the top ten. The sample comprised PBMCs. The receptor set was obtained from a woman in her 50s in good health and CMV-seropositive. Each CDR3 is given with its conserved first and last residue. D genes are given only for firm matches. Clone size, where shown, is once, few, many, or a class for clones that have expanded.

clone size: once
D gene: .
V gene: TRBV19
J gene: TRBJ1-2
CDR3 protein: CASSISQMNYGYTF
CDR3 DNA: TGTGCCAGTAGTATCTCCCAGATGAACTATGGCTACACCTTC

clone size: .
D gene: .
V gene: TRBV9
J gene: TRBJ1-1
CDR3 protein: CASSALPGAEAFF
CDR3 DNA: TGTGCCAGCAGCGCTCTTCCAGGGGCTGAAGCTTTCTTT

clone size: .
D gene: TRBD1
V gene: TRBV12-5
J gene: TRBJ1-1
CDR3 protein: CASGLDRGGTEAFF
CDR3 DNA: TGTGCTAGTGGTTTGGACAGGGGAGGAACTGAAGCTTTCTTT

clone size: .
D gene: .
V gene: TRBV7-2
J gene: TRBJ2-1
CDR3 protein: CASSLNSPGGGEQFF
CDR3 DNA: TGTGCCAGCAGCCTCAATAGTCCCGGAGGCGGTGAGCAGTTCTTC

clone size: .
D gene: .
V gene: TRBV19
J gene: TRBJ2-7
CDR3 protein: CASSITGVSSYEQYF
CDR3 DNA: TGTGCCAGTAGTATCACGGGGGTCTCCTCTTACGAGCAGTACTTC

clone size: .
D gene: .
V gene: TRBV7-8
J gene: TRBJ2-1
CDR3 protein: CASSLEATGNNEQFF
CDR3 DNA: TGTGCCAGCAGCTTAGAGGCAACAGGGAACAATGAGCAGTTCTTC

clone size: .
D gene: TRBD2
V gene: TRBV10-2
J gene: TRBJ2-7
CDR3 protein: CASSESSGTHYEQYF
CDR3 DNA: TGCGCCAGCAGTGAGTCTAGCGGGACCCACTACGAGCAGTACTTC

clone size: .
D gene: TRBD1
V gene: TRBV14
J gene: TRBJ2-7
CDR3 protein: CASSLRDRGYEQYF
CDR3 DNA: TGTGCCAGCAGCCTCCGGGACAGGGGATACGAGCAGTACTTC

clone size: once
D gene: TRBD2
V gene: TRBV18
J gene: TRBJ2-7
CDR3 protein: CASSQISAGTYEQYF
CDR3 DNA: TGTGCCAGCTCACAGATATCAGCGGGAACCTACGAGCAGTACTTC

clone size: .
D gene: .
V gene: TRBV7-2
J gene: TRBJ1-2
CDR3 protein: CASSLAQSYGYTF
CDR3 DNA: TGTGCCAGCAGCTTAGCACAGAGCTATGGCTACACCTTC

clone size: .
D gene: TRBD2
V gene: TRBV5-1
J gene: TRBJ2-7
CDR3 protein: CASSFDSGGSEQYF
CDR3 DNA: TGCGCCAGCAGCTTTGATAGCGGGGGGTCGGAGCAGTACTTC

clone size: .
D gene: TRBD2
V gene: TRBV30
J gene: TRBJ2-7
CDR3 protein: CAWRGLAGESPYF
CDR3 DNA: TGTGCCTGGAGGGGACTAGCGGGGGAAAGTCCGTACTTC

clone size: .
D gene: .
V gene: TRBV5-1
J gene: TRBJ1-2
CDR3 protein: CASSLRMGSDYGYTF
CDR3 DNA: TGCGCCAGCAGCCTCCGAATGGGCTCGGACTATGGCTACACCTTC

clone size: .
D gene: TRBD1
V gene: TRBV7-6
J gene: TRBJ1-2
CDR3 protein: CASSTRTGGKNGHTF
CDR3 DNA: TGTGCCAGCAGCACCCGGACAGGGGGCAAGAATGGCCACACCTTC

clone size: .
D gene: TRBD1
V gene: TRBV25-1
J gene: TRBJ1-2
CDR3 protein: CASSPTGDYGYTF
CDR3 DNA: TGTGCCAGCAGCCCGACAGGGGACTATGGCTACACCTTC

clone size: .
D gene: .
V gene: TRBV15
J gene: TRBJ2-5
CDR3 protein: CATSRARGVEKETQYF
CDR3 DNA: TGTGCCACCAGCAGAGCCCGAGGTGTCGAGAAAGAGACCCAGTACTTC

clone size: .
D gene: .
V gene: TRBV5-5
J gene: TRBJ1-3
CDR3 protein: CASSPPGRARNTIYF
CDR3 DNA: TGTGCCAGCAGCCCCCCGGGGAGGGCGAGAAACACCATATATTTT

clone size: .
D gene: TRBD2
V gene: TRBV29-1
J gene: TRBJ2-1
CDR3 protein: CSVVGGSLGDEQFF
CDR3 DNA: TGCAGCGTTGTTGGCGGGAGTCTAGGCGATGAGCAGTTCTTC

clone size: .
D gene: .
V gene: TRBV28
J gene: TRBJ1-2
CDR3 protein: CASSLGGGKDGYTF
CDR3 DNA: TGTGCCAGCAGTTTAGGTGGAGGGAAGGATGGCTACACCTTC

clone size: .
D gene: .
V gene: TRBV6-5
J gene: TRBJ1-2
CDR3 protein: CASREPANYGYTF
CDR3 DNA: TGTGCCAGCAGGGAGCCGGCTAACTATGGCTACACCTTC

clone size: once
D gene: .
V gene: TRBV28
J gene: TRBJ1-2
CDR3 protein: CASSLSGVSGYTF
CDR3 DNA: TGTGCCAGCAGTTTATCGGGAGTTAGCGGCTACACCTTC

clone size: once
D gene: TRBD1
V gene: TRBV2
J gene: TRBJ1-1
CDR3 protein: CASGDRGRRTEAFF
CDR3 DNA: TGTGCCAGCGGGGACAGGGGGCGCCGTACTGAAGCTTTCTTT

clone size: few
D gene: TRBD2
V gene: TRBV2
J gene: TRBJ2-1
CDR3 protein: CASRIRTSGSYNEQFF
CDR3 DNA: TGTGCCAGCAGGATCCGGACTAGCGGGAGTTACAATGAGCAGTTCTTC

clone size: .
D gene: TRBD1
V gene: TRBV5-4
J gene: TRBJ1-4
CDR3 protein: CASSWTGNEKLFF
CDR3 DNA: TGTGCCAGCAGTTGGACAGGAAATGAAAAACTGTTTTTT

clone size: .
D gene: .
V gene: TRBV7-2
J gene: TRBJ2-7
CDR3 protein: CASSPFGRGPYEQYF
CDR3 DNA: TGTGCCAGCAGCCCGTTTGGGCGGGGACCCTACGAGCAGTACTTC

clone size: .
D gene: TRBD1
V gene: TRBV7-9
J gene: TRBJ1-2
CDR3 protein: CASSLGAQGEMTGYTF
CDR3 DNA: TGTGCCAGCAGCTTAGGGGCACAGGGGGAAATGACCGGCTACACCTTC

clone size: .
D gene: TRBD2
V gene: TRBV28
J gene: TRBJ2-1
CDR3 protein: CASSPSGSTFNEQFF
CDR3 DNA: TGTGCCAGCAGTCCTAGCGGGTCGACTTTCAATGAGCAGTTCTTC

clone size: .
D gene: .
V gene: TRBV19
J gene: TRBJ1-2
CDR3 protein: CASRFTGGYTF
CDR3 DNA: TGTGCCAGTAGGTTTACCGGTGGCTACACCTTC

clone size: .
D gene: TRBD2
V gene: TRBV30
J gene: TRBJ2-1
CDR3 protein: CAWSVSWRTSGSGNEQFF
CDR3 DNA: TGTGCCTGGAGTGTATCTTGGCGGACTAGCGGGAGTGGCAATGAGCAGTTCTTC

clone size: once
D gene: .
V gene: TRBV29-1
J gene: TRBJ1-1
CDR3 protein: CSASDGKDTEAFF
CDR3 DNA: TGCAGTGCGTCCGACGGGAAAGACACTGAAGCTTTCTTT

clone size: once
D gene: .
V gene: TRBV19
J gene: TRBJ2-5
CDR3 protein: CASSIGGGLTGYRETQYF
CDR3 DNA: TGTGCCAGTAGTATAGGAGGGGGACTAACTGGTTACAGAGAGACCCAGTACTTC

clone size: .
D gene: .
V gene: TRBV6-6
J gene: TRBJ2-7
CDR3 protein: CASSYGRGGEQYF
CDR3 DNA: TGTGCCAGCAGTTACGGAAGGGGGGGCGAGCAGTACTTC

clone size: .
D gene: TRBD1
V gene: TRBV25-1
J gene: TRBJ1-2
CDR3 protein: CASSVSGTGGGYTF
CDR3 DNA: TGTGCCAGCAGTGTCTCCGGGACAGGAGGCGGCTACACCTTC

clone size: .
D gene: TRBD1
V gene: TRBV28
J gene: TRBJ2-7
CDR3 protein: CASSSGTGTGGWEQYF
CDR3 DNA: TGTGCCAGCAGTTCGGGTACCGGGACAGGGGGATGGGAGCAGTACTTC

clone size: .
D gene: .
V gene: TRBV29-1
J gene: TRBJ1-5
CDR3 protein: CSVEQSPNQPQHF
CDR3 DNA: TGCAGCGTTGAACAGTCGCCCAATCAGCCCCAGCATTTT

clone size: few
D gene: .
V gene: TRBV28
J gene: TRBJ1-1
CDR3 protein: CASSYGSGIGTEAFF
CDR3 DNA: TGTGCCAGCAGCTACGGATCAGGAATTGGCACTGAAGCTTTCTTT

clone size: .
D gene: .
V gene: TRBV6-4
J gene: TRBJ1-2
CDR3 protein: CASSDGGSYGYTF
CDR3 DNA: TGTGCCAGCAGTGACGGCGGAAGCTATGGCTACACCTTC

clone size: .
D gene: TRBD1
V gene: TRBV11-1
J gene: TRBJ1-2
CDR3 protein: CASSLDASRGSNGYTF
CDR3 DNA: TGTGCCAGCAGCTTAGACGCATCCAGGGGGAGCAACGGCTACACCTTC

clone size: .
D gene: .
V gene: TRBV5-4
J gene: TRBJ2-7
CDR3 protein: CASSSPQDSSYEQYF
CDR3 DNA: TGTGCCAGCAGCTCCCCACAGGATTCCTCCTACGAGCAGTACTTC

clone size: .
D gene: .
V gene: TRBV2
J gene: TRBJ2-7
CDR3 protein: CASIGRGTYEQYF
CDR3 DNA: TGTGCCAGCATCGGACGGGGAACCTACGAGCAGTACTTC

clone size: few
D gene: .
V gene: TRBV18
J gene: TRBJ1-3
CDR3 protein: CASSPPVYSGNTIYF
CDR3 DNA: TGTGCCAGCTCACCACCGGTCTACTCTGGAAACACCATATATTTT